This T cell receptor beta chain was documented in a study of T-cell memory formation after mild COVID-19. Study-wide context: In these data, TCR clusters were largely donor specific.

TCRdb processed the 5' RACE reads anew with MiXCR; each CDR3 protein has one entry. In the table there are around 180,000 distinct CDR3 sequences, less than 20% of which are singletons. V was shortened by 8 bases and J by 6 bases, with 14 bases between the two germline ends. CDR3 length: 12 amino acids. Per the germline V gene, CDR1 is MDHEN and CDR2 is SYDVKM. As regards this clonotype: Its antigen is still unknown.

Study-level points and caveats: Later expanders leaned toward CD4+, whereas clones contracting from day 15 to 85 were balanced CD4/CD8. Mainly CM and EM harbored the contracting CD4+ clones; mainly EMRA harbored the CD8+ ones.

This clonotype originated in a man aged 18 to 29 who had mild COVID-19 (a few samples of this study predate the infection). Cell type and time point are not known. V usage is TRBV28 and J usage is TRBJ2-7, with D uncertain. Input material: PBMCs or a T cell subset sorted from them (not recorded which). CDR3 coding DNA: TGTGCCAGCGCCCCCAGGTTTGGCGAGCAGTACGTC. Translation gives CASAPRFGEQYV.